This T cell receptor beta chain was observed in a study of blood T cell repertoires in COVID-19. Study in general: The study drew acute and convalescent COVID-19 samples from the United States, Italy and Spain. From T cells, B-cell-depleted T cells, or PBMCs came the material, which was cDNA or gDNA.

Measured with immunoSEQ multiplex PCR; TCRdb has only the in-frame clones, and not every one. The profile shows 350,000 to 450,000 clones, more than 75% of them singletons. This CDR3 is 13 amino acids long. With 5 bases removed from V and 3 bases from J, the gap between germline ends came to 7 bases. Germline V gives CDR1 MGHDK, CDR2 SYGVNS. This clone was seen only a few times. This sequence joins TRBV25-1 and TRBJ2-2, with D possibly TRBD2 on 5 matching bases. The clonotype was recovered from a human donor in a cohort sampled during active COVID-19. The source material was peripheral blood. CDR3 DNA sequence: TGTGCCAGCAGTAGAGGGTACACCGGGGAGCTGTTTTTT. Translating gives CASSRGYTGELFF.